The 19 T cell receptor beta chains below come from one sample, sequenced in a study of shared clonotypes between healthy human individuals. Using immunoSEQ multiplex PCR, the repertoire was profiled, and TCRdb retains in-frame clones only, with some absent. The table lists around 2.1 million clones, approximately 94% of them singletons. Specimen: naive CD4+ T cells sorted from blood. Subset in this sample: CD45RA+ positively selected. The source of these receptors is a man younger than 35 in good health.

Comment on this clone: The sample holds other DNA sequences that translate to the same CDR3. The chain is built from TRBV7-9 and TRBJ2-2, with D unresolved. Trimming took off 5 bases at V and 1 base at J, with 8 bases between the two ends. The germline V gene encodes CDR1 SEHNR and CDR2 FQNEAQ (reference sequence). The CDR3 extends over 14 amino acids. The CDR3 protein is CASSPGQNTGELFF. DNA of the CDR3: TGTGCCAGCAGCCCCGGGCAGAACACCGGGGAGCTGTTTTTT.

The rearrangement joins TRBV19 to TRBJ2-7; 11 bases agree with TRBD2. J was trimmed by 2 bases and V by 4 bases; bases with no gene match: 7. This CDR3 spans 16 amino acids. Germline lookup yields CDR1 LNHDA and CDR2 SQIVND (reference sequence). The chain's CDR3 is CASSTDPGLAAYEQYF. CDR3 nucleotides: TGTGCCAGTAGTACTGACCCGGGACTAGCGGCCTACGAGCAGTACTTC.

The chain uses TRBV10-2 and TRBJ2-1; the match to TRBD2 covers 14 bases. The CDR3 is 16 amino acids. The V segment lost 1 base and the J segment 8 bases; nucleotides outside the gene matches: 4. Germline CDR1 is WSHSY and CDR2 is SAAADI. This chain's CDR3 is CASSEFETSGGDEQFF. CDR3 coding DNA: TGCGCCAGCAGTGAGTTTGAGACTAGCGGGGGGGATGAGCAGTTCTTC.

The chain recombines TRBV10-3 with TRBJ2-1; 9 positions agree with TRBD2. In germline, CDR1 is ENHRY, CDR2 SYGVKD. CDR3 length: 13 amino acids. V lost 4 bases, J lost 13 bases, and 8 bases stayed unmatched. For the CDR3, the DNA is TGTGCCATCAGTGGGTCTAGCGGGATTCAACAGTTCTTC. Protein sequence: CAISGSSGIQQFF.

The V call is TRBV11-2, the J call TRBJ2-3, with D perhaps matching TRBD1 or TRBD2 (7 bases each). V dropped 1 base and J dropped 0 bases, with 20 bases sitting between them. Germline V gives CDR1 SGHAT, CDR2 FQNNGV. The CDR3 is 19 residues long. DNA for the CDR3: TGTGCCAGCAGCTTAGCAAGGCCTAGCGGAGGGGGCAGCACAGATACGCAGTATTTT. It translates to CASSLARPSGGGSTDTQYF. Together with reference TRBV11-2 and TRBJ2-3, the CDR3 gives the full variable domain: EAGVAQSPRYKIIEKRQSVAFWCNPISGHATLYWYQQILGQGPKLLIQFQNNGVVDDSQLPKDRFSAERLKGVDSTLKIQPAKLEDSAVYLCASSLARPSGGGSTDTQYFGPGTRLTVL.

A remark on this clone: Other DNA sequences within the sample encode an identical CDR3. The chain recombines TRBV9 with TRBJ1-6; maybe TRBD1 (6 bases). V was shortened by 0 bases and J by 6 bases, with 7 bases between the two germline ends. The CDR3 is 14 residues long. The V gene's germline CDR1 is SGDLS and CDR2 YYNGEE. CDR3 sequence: CASSVAGVNSPLHF. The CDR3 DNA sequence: TGTGCCAGCAGCGTAGCAGGGGTTAATTCACCCCTCCACTTT.

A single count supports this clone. CDR3 bases: TGTGCTAGTGGTTCCGGCCAGGGGGCCGGGGAGCTGTTTTTT. As protein: CASGSGQGAGELFF. The chain uses TRBV12-5 and TRBJ2-2, with 7 bases lining up with TRBD1. CDR1 and CDR2 (germline): LGHNT, FRNRAP. With 4 bases clipped from V and 6 bases from J, the junction kept 5 bases outside the gene matches. The CDR3 is 14 amino acids.

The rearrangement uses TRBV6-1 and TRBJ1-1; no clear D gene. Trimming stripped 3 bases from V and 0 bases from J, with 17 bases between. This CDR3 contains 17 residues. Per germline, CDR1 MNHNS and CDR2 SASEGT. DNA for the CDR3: TGTGCCAGCAGTGATTCCACCAGCCGGCGGTTGAACACTGAAGCTTTCTTT. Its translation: CASSDSTSRRLNTEAFF.

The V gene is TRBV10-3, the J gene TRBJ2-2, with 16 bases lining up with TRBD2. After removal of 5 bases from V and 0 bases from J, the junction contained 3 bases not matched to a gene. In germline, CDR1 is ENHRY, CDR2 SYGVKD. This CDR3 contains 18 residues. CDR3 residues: CAISPGLAGGANTGELFF. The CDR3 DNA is TGTGCCATCAGTCCGGGACTAGCGGGAGGGGCGAACACCGGGGAGCTGTTTTTT.

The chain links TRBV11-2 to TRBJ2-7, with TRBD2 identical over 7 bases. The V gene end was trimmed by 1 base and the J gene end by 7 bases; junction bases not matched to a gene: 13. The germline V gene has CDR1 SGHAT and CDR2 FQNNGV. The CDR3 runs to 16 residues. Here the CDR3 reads CASSLVSGGRDAEQYF. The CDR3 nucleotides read TGTGCCAGCAGCTTAGTCTCTGGCGGGAGAGACGCGGAGCAGTACTTC.

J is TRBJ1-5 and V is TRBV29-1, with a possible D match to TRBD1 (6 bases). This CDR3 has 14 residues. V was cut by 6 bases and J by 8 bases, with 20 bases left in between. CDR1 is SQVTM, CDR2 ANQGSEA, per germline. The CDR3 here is CSVPGMTGSKPQHF. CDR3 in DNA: TGCAGCGTCCCTGGGATGACAGGTTCCAAGCCCCAGCATTTT.

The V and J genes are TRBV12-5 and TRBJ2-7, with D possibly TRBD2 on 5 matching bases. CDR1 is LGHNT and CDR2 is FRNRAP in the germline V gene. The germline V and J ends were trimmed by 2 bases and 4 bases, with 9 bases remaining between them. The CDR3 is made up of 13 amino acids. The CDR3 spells CASGLSGLYEQYF. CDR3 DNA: TGTGCTAGTGGTTTGAGCGGTCTTTACGAGCAGTACTTC. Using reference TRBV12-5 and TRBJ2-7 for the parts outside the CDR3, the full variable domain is DARVTQTPRHKVTEMGQEVTMRCQPILGHNTVFWYRQTMMQGLELLAYFRNRAPLDDSGMPKDRFSAEMPDATLATLKIQPSEPRDSAVYFCASGLSGLYEQYFGPGTRLTVT.

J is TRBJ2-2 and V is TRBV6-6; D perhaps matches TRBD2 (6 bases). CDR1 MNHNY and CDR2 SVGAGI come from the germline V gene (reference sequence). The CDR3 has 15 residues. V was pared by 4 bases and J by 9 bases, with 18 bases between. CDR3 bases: TGTGCCAGCAGTTCCCGCCCCGGGACTCGCCGGGAGCTGTTTTTT. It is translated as CASSSRPGTRRELFF.

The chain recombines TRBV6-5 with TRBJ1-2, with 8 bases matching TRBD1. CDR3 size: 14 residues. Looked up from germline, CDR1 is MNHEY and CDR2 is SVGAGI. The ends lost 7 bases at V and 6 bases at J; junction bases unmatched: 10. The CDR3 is CASKDRDVQDGYTF. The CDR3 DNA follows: TGTGCCAGCAAGGACAGGGATGTCCAAGATGGCTACACCTTC.

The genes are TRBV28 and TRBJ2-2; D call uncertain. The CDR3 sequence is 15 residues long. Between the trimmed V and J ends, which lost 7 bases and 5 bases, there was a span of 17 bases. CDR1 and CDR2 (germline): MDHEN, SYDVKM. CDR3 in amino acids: CASTPSLGGTGELFF. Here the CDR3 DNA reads TGTGCCAGCACCCCATCTCTCGGTGGAACCGGGGAGCTGTTTTTT.

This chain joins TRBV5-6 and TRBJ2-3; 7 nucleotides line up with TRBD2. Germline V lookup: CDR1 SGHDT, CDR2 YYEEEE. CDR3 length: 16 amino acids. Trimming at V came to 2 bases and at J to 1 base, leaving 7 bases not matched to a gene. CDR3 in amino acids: CASSFMSGERTDTQYF. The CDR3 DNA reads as TGTGCCAGCAGCTTTATGAGCGGGGAGCGCACAGATACGCAGTATTTT.

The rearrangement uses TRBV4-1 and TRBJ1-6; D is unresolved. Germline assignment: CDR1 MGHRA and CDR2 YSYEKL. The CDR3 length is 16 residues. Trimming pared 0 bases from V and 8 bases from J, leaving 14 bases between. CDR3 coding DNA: TGCGCCAGCAGCCAAGAAGGTAGTGGCCGGGATTCACCCCTCCACTTT. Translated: CASSQEGSGRDSPLHF.

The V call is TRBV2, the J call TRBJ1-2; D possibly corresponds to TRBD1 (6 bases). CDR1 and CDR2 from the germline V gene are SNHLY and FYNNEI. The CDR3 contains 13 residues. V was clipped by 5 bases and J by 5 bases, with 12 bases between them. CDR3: CASSTLTGYGYTF. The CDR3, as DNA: TGTGCCAGCAGTACCTTGACAGGTTATGGCTACACCTTC.

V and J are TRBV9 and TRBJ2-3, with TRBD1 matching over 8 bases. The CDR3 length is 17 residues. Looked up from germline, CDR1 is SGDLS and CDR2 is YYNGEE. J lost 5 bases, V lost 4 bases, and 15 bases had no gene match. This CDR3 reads CASSLFPLQGEKDTQYF. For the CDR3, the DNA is TGTGCCAGCAGCCTATTCCCCCTACAGGGGGAGAAAGATACGCAGTATTTT.